Only a few counts were recorded for the clone carrying this TCR beta chain. CDR1 is SGHTA, CDR2 FQGNSA, per germline. CDR3 length: 17 residues. Between the trimmed V and J ends, which lost 2 bases and 4 bases, there was a span of 17 bases. This record comes from a study of blood T cell repertoires in COVID-19. Profiling relied on immunoSEQ multiplex PCR, and the TCRdb table lists in-frame clones only, not all of them. The sample has around 230,000 clones; 88% are singletons. Input material: PBMCs or T cells enriched from blood (not recorded which). This sequence joins TRBV7-2 and TRBJ2-2, with D possibly being TRBD2 (6 bases). This clonotype was obtained from a middle-aged woman with acute COVID-19. Here the CDR3 reads CASSLTSSEGVTGELFF. The CDR3 DNA reads as TGTGCCAGCAGCTTAACTAGCTCGGAGGGCGTCACCGGGGAGCTGTTTTTT.